The present entry profiles one T cell receptor (beta chain) with its context. These data belong to a study of blood T cell repertoires in COVID-19. The wider study: The United States, Italy and Spain provided the acute and convalescent COVID-19 samples. T cells, B-cell-depleted T cells, or PBMCs supplied cDNA or gDNA.

The CDR3 length is 14 residues. The germline gives CDR1 MNHEY, CDR2 SVGAGI. Trimming cost V 6 bases and J 2 bases, with 11 bases left between them. Per the authors' pipeline: The authors estimated nucleated cell counts from reference gene primer amplification. Measured with immunoSEQ multiplex PCR; TCRdb has only the in-frame clones, and not every one. The V and J calls and clone size come from that table; D and trimming were worked out from the DNA. The data show just under 60,000 clones, with less than 80% seen just once and less than 10% held by the top ten. The clonotype originates from a human donor in a cohort sampled during active COVID-19. The chain recombines TRBV6-5 with TRBJ1-3; no clear D gene. The sample was peripheral blood. The CDR3 coding sequence is TGTGCCAGCAGACCCACAGATACTGGAAACACCATATATTTT. Amino acid sequence: CASRPTDTGNTIYF.